This is a list of T cell receptor beta chains from one sample in a study of blood T cell repertoires in COVID-19. Assay used: immunoSEQ multiplex PCR; TCRdb lists only in-frame clones, some missing. Of a few hundred thousand clones in the sample, around 83% were seen once. Sequences were obtained from peripheral blood. The receptors come from an older man with acute or convalescent COVID-19. CDR3s include the opening cysteine and the closing phenylalanine or tryptophan. Each record gives: V gene, D gene, J gene, clone size, CDR3 protein, CDR3 DNA. A D gene is named only where the DNA matches it firmly. Expanded clones get a size class; other rows say once, few or many, or leave the size out.

V gene: TRBV11-2; D gene: .; J gene: TRBJ2-2; clone size: few; CDR3 protein: CASSAAVRGLNTGELFF; CDR3 DNA: TGTGCCAGCAGCGCCGCCGTCAGGGGATTGAACACCGGGGAGCTGTTTTTT
V gene: TRBV21-1; D gene: .; J gene: TRBJ1-3; clone size: .; CDR3 protein: CASTCGEQASSGNTIYF; CDR3 DNA: TGTGCCAGCACCTGTGGAGAACAGGCTAGCTCTGGAAACACCATATATTTT
V gene: TRBV4-1; D gene: .; J gene: TRBJ2-7; clone size: .; CDR3 protein: CASSLAGGDVSYEQYF; CDR3 DNA: TGCGCCAGCAGCCTCGCTGGAGGGGATGTCTCCTACGAGCAGTACTTC
V gene: TRBV6-6; D gene: .; J gene: TRBJ2-7; clone size: few; CDR3 protein: CASSYRQDSYEQYF; CDR3 DNA: TGTGCCAGCAGTTACCGACAGGACTCCTACGAGCAGTACTTC
V gene: TRBV28; D gene: .; J gene: TRBJ2-2; clone size: .; CDR3 protein: CALPPGELFF; CDR3 DNA: TGTGCCCTACCCCCCGGGGAGCTGTTTTTT
V gene: TRBV5-1; D gene: .; J gene: TRBJ2-7; clone size: .; CDR3 protein: CASSLGRSTYEQYF; CDR3 DNA: TGCGCCAGCAGCTTGGGTCGGAGTACCTACGAGCAGTACTTC
V gene: TRBV6-6; D gene: TRBD2; J gene: TRBJ2-3; clone size: .; CDR3 protein: CASTERSGGTDTQYF; CDR3 DNA: TGTGCCAGCACCGAGAGGAGCGGGGGCACAGATACGCAGTATTTT
V gene: TRBV9; D gene: .; J gene: TRBJ1-3; clone size: .; CDR3 protein: CASSVGGLGGYTIYF; CDR3 DNA: TGTGCCAGCAGCGTAGGAGGATTGGGGGGGTACACCATATATTTT
V gene: TRBV11-2; D gene: .; J gene: TRBJ2-2; clone size: .; CDR3 protein: CASSLEPRAGELFF; CDR3 DNA: TGTGCCAGCAGCTTAGAGCCCCGAGCCGGGGAGCTGTTTTTT
V gene: TRBV24-1; D gene: TRBD1; J gene: TRBJ1-2; clone size: .; CDR3 protein: CATSPGQGTDGYTF; CDR3 DNA: TGTGCCACCAGTCCGGGACAGGGAACGGATGGCTACACCTTC
V gene: TRBV24-1; D gene: .; J gene: TRBJ1-5; clone size: .; CDR3 protein: CATSGASYSNQPQHF; CDR3 DNA: TGTGCCACCAGTGGGGCGTCGTATAGCAATCAGCCCCAGCATTTT
V gene: TRBV4-1; D gene: .; J gene: TRBJ1-1; clone size: .; CDR3 protein: CASSQGRPGTLDTTEAFF; CDR3 DNA: TGCGCCAGCAGCCAGGGCCGGCCGGGAACCCTGGATACCACTGAAGCTTTCTTT
V gene: TRBV7-9; D gene: .; J gene: TRBJ2-7; clone size: once; CDR3 protein: CAGSEGPPYEQYF; CDR3 DNA: TGTGCCGGTAGTGAGGGTCCCCCCTACGAGCAGTACTTC
V gene: TRBV3-1/TRBV3-2; D gene: TRBD1; J gene: TRBJ1-4; clone size: .; CDR3 protein: CASSQENQGARAKKLFF; CDR3 DNA: TGTGCCAGCAGCCAAGAAAACCAGGGGGCACGAGCGAAAAAACTGTTTTTT
V gene: TRBV7-9; D gene: TRBD1; J gene: TRBJ1-1; clone size: .; CDR3 protein: CASSLQGTAATEAFF; CDR3 DNA: TGTGCCAGCAGCTTACAAGGGACAGCCGCGACTGAAGCTTTCTTT
V gene: TRBV9; D gene: TRBD2; J gene: TRBJ2-1; clone size: .; CDR3 protein: CASSATSGTYNEQFF; CDR3 DNA: TGTGCCAGCAGCGCTACTAGCGGGACCTACAATGAGCAGTTCTTC
V gene: TRBV18; D gene: TRBD1; J gene: TRBJ1-2; clone size: .; CDR3 protein: CASSPRDSYGYTF; CDR3 DNA: TGTGCCAGCTCACCCCGGGACAGCTATGGCTACACCTTC
V gene: TRBV9; D gene: .; J gene: TRBJ1-1; clone size: .; CDR3 protein: CASSVADSLNTEAFF; CDR3 DNA: TGTGCCAGCAGCGTAGCAGACAGCCTGAACACTGAAGCTTTCTTT
V gene: TRBV25-1; D gene: TRBD1; J gene: TRBJ1-2; clone size: .; CDR3 protein: CASSERLRTGLVGYTF; CDR3 DNA: TGTGCCAGCAGTGAAAGGCTACGGACAGGGCTTGTGGGCTACACCTTC
V gene: TRBV28; D gene: TRBD1; J gene: TRBJ1-2; clone size: few; CDR3 protein: CASSVDRGYGYTF; CDR3 DNA: TGTGCCAGCAGTGTCGACAGGGGATATGGCTACACCTTC
V gene: TRBV19; D gene: .; J gene: TRBJ2-1; clone size: .; CDR3 protein: CASSSGRRHEQFF; CDR3 DNA: TGTGCCAGTTCGTCGGGGAGACGGCATGAGCAGTTCTTC
V gene: TRBV15; D gene: TRBD2; J gene: TRBJ2-1; clone size: .; CDR3 protein: CATSSRRTSGAYNEQFF; CDR3 DNA: TGTGCCACCAGCAGCAGGAGGACTAGCGGGGCCTACAATGAGCAGTTCTTC
V gene: TRBV2; D gene: TRBD1; J gene: TRBJ2-3; clone size: .; CDR3 protein: CASSEFLGDRGEDTQYF; CDR3 DNA: TGTGCCAGCAGTGAATTTCTGGGGGACAGGGGAGAAGATACGCAGTATTTT
V gene: TRBV27; D gene: .; J gene: TRBJ1-4; clone size: once; CDR3 protein: CASSFHRVGGMGEKLFF; CDR3 DNA: TGTGCCAGCAGTTTCCATCGAGTCGGGGGGATGGGTGAAAAACTGTTTTTT
V gene: TRBV3-1/TRBV3-2; D gene: .; J gene: TRBJ2-3; clone size: .; CDR3 protein: CASSQGTVSKGTQYF; CDR3 DNA: TGTGCCAGCAGCCAAGGGACAGTCTCTAAGGGTACGCAGTATTTT
V gene: TRBV6-5; D gene: TRBD1; J gene: TRBJ1-2; clone size: once; CDR3 protein: CASRSPRDRHGYTF; CDR3 DNA: TGTGCCAGCAGGTCCCCCCGGGACAGGCATGGCTACACCTTC
V gene: TRBV27; D gene: .; J gene: TRBJ1-6; clone size: .; CDR3 protein: CASSPTGFLHNSPLHF; CDR3 DNA: TGTGCCAGCAGTCCTACAGGGTTCCTTCATAATTCACCCCTCCACTTT
V gene: TRBV29-1; D gene: .; J gene: TRBJ1-1; clone size: .; CDR3 protein: CSVSGTSTEAFF; CDR3 DNA: TGCAGCGTTAGCGGGACAAGCACTGAAGCTTTCTTT
V gene: TRBV27; D gene: .; J gene: TRBJ1-1; clone size: .; CDR3 protein: CASSLDRPGRGNTEAFF; CDR3 DNA: TGTGCCAGCAGTTTAGATCGGCCTGGGAGAGGGAACACTGAAGCTTTCTTT
V gene: TRBV7-2; D gene: .; J gene: TRBJ2-2; clone size: once; CDR3 protein: CASSSTTFWGQNTGELFF; CDR3 DNA: TGTGCCAGCAGCTCCACCACTTTTTGGGGACAGAACACCGGGGAGCTGTTTTTT
V gene: TRBV18; D gene: .; J gene: TRBJ2-2; clone size: .; CDR3 protein: CASSPNPTGYTGELFF; CDR3 DNA: TGTGCCAGCTCACCAAACCCAACGGGGTACACCGGGGAGCTGTTTTTT
V gene: TRBV27; D gene: TRBD1; J gene: TRBJ1-4; clone size: .; CDR3 protein: CASSDRGWDEKLFF; CDR3 DNA: TGTGCCAGCAGCGACAGGGGATGGGATGAAAAACTGTTTTTT
V gene: TRBV5-1; D gene: .; J gene: TRBJ2-7; clone size: .; CDR3 protein: CASSSSARPSSYEQYF; CDR3 DNA: TGCGCCAGCAGCTCCTCTGCCAGGCCGAGCTCCTACGAGCAGTACTTC
V gene: TRBV5-8; D gene: .; J gene: TRBJ1-2; clone size: .; CDR3 protein: CASWWRGGYTF; CDR3 DNA: TGTGCCAGCTGGTGGAGGGGCGGCTACACCTTC
V gene: TRBV2; D gene: TRBD1; J gene: TRBJ2-3; clone size: .; CDR3 protein: CASTLNRVRTGVGTDTQYF; CDR3 DNA: TGTGCCAGCACCCTAAACCGAGTGCGGACAGGGGTCGGTACAGATACGCAGTATTTT
V gene: TRBV24-1; D gene: .; J gene: TRBJ2-5; clone size: .; CDR3 protein: CATSDDTGRDETQYF; CDR3 DNA: TGTGCCACCAGTGATGACACAGGGCGCGACGAGACCCAGTACTTC
V gene: TRBV24-1; D gene: .; J gene: TRBJ1-2; clone size: .; CDR3 protein: CATSSPPTNYGYTF; CDR3 DNA: TGTGCCACCAGTAGCCCCCCTACTAACTATGGCTACACCTTC
V gene: TRBV18; D gene: .; J gene: TRBJ2-1; clone size: once; CDR3 protein: CASSPPPSSYNEQFF; CDR3 DNA: TGTGCCAGCTCACCACCACCCTCCAGTTACAATGAGCAGTTCTTC
V gene: TRBV28; D gene: .; J gene: TRBJ1-4; clone size: .; CDR3 protein: CASSPPFATNEKLFF; CDR3 DNA: TGTGCCAGCAGTCCCCCATTTGCAACTAATGAAAAACTGTTTTTT
V gene: TRBV29-1; D gene: .; J gene: TRBJ2-3; clone size: .; CDR3 protein: CSVVPTTDTQYF; CDR3 DNA: TGCAGCGTTGTTCCTACCACAGATACGCAGTATTTT
V gene: TRBV7-9; D gene: .; J gene: TRBJ2-7; clone size: .; CDR3 protein: CASSLVLRRGLAPSYEQYF; CDR3 DNA: TGTGCCAGCAGCTTAGTCTTGAGGCGGGGCCTAGCACCCTCCTACGAGCAGTACTTC
V gene: TRBV7-3; D gene: .; J gene: TRBJ2-2; clone size: .; CDR3 protein: CASSTAGMPNTGELFF; CDR3 DNA: TGTGCCAGCAGCACAGCAGGGATGCCGAACACCGGGGAGCTGTTTTTT
V gene: TRBV7-2; D gene: .; J gene: TRBJ1-5; clone size: .; CDR3 protein: CASSLGPHQRGQPQHF; CDR3 DNA: TGTGCCAGCAGCTTAGGCCCCCACCAAAGGGGTCAGCCCCAGCATTTT